A selection of T cell receptor beta chains follows, all from one sample in a study of breast tumors, draining lymph nodes, adjacent tissues. TCRdb reprocessed the multiplex PCR reads via MiXCR and lists one record per CDR3 protein. This sample carries approximately 280,000 distinct CDR3 sequences, 30% to 35% of them seen once, and the ten largest clones take 1.1%. The sequencing input was axillary lymph node tissue. These receptors came from a female donor with breast cancer. Some clones in this sample may be carry-over from other donors' samples. The CDR3 runs from the conserved cysteine through the conserved F or W. The order of the fields is D gene, V gene, J gene, clone size, CDR3 protein, CDR3 DNA. The D gene is left open where the match is weak. Rows give clone size only sometimes, using once, few, many, or a class for an expanded clone.

TRBD2	TRBV6-6	TRBJ2-2	many	CATQGLASPGELFF	TGTGCCACCCAGGGACTAGCATCTCCCGGGGAGCTGTTTTTT
.	TRBV28	TRBJ2-1	few	CASSFGTRSSYNEQFF	TGTGCCAGCAGTTTCGGAACGAGGAGCTCCTACAATGAGCAGTTCTTC
.	TRBV20-1	TRBJ1-4	many	CSARDFSTGTPNEKLFF	TGCAGTGCTAGAGACTTTTCCACTGGGACTCCTAATGAAAAACTGTTTTTT
.	TRBV7-3	TRBJ1-6	.	CASTGGREQDYNSPLHF	TGTGCCAGCACGGGGGGGAGAGAACAGGATTATAACTCACCCCTCCACTTT
TRBD2	TRBV7-2	TRBJ2-7	.	CASSVSGLAGGISHEQYF	TGTGCCAGCAGCGTATCGGGACTAGCGGGAGGGATCTCCCACGAGCAGTACTTC
.	TRBV29-1	TRBJ1-2	.	CSALLAGTDNYGYTF	TGCAGCGCCCTACTAGCGGGAACAGATAACTATGGCTACACCTTC
TRBD2	TRBV3-1	TRBJ2-3	.	CVSSQASGRDTQYF	TGTGTCAGCAGCCAAGCTAGCGGGAGAGATACGCAGTATTTT
TRBD2	TRBV20-1	TRBJ2-7	many	CSARTSVSYEQYF	TGCAGTGCTCGGACTAGCGTTTCCTACGAGCAGTACTTC
.	TRBV5-1	TRBJ1-2	many	CASSLNHNYGYTF	TGCGCCAGCAGCTTGAATCATAACTATGGCTACACCTTC
TRBD1	TRBV13	TRBJ1-2	many	CASSRDRGPESYGYTF	TGTGCCAGCAGCCGGGACAGGGGACCTGAATCCTATGGCTACACCTTC
TRBD2	TRBV10-3	TRBJ2-1	many	CAISPSGLASSSDLFF	TGTGCCATCAGTCCCTCCGGACTAGCGTCCTCCTCGGACCTGTTCTTC
TRBD2	TRBV9	TRBJ2-5	many	CASSVGAGTSVSETQYF	TGTGCCAGCAGCGTAGGTGCCGGGACTAGCGTTTCAGAGACCCAGTACTTC
.	TRBV15	TRBJ2-7	many	CATSREKGNHYEQYF	TGTGCCACCAGCAGAGAAAAGGGAAATCACTACGAGCAGTACTTC
TRBD2	TRBV6-2/TRBV6-3	TRBJ2-3	.	CASSPRPGTSGSSTDTQYF	TGTGCCAGCAGTCCCCGTCCCGGGACTAGCGGGTCTAGCACAGATACGCAGTATTTT
.	TRBV5-1	TRBJ1-6	many	CASSLDGARENSPLHF	TGCGCCAGCAGCTTGGACGGTGCCAGGGAGAATTCACCCCTCCACTTT
TRBD2	TRBV4-1	TRBJ2-5	.	CASTLLAGAGGETQYF	TGCGCCAGCACCCTACTAGCGGGAGCGGGTGGGGAGACCCAGTACTTC
.	TRBV5-1	TRBJ1-3	many	CASRTDWGSGNTIYF	TGCGCCAGCAGGACCGATTGGGGCTCTGGAAACACCATATATTTT
.	TRBV5-1	TRBJ1-2	many	CASSFGLANYGYTF	TGCGCCAGCAGCTTCGGACTAGCTAACTATGGCTACACCTTC
TRBD2	TRBV30	TRBJ2-5	many	CAWSGTRGETQYF	TGTGCCTGGAGTGGGACTAGAGGAGAGACCCAGTACTTC
.	TRBV7-9	TRBJ2-7	many	CASSSPGGYEQYF	TGTGCCAGCAGTTCTCCTGGGGGGTACGAGCAGTACTTC
.	TRBV7-8	TRBJ1-6	many	CASSYGGNSPLHF	TGTGCCAGCAGCTACGGAGGAAATTCACCCCTCCACTTT
TRBD2	TRBV3-1	TRBJ2-7	.	CASSSQRDNEQYF	TGTGCCAGCAGCTCGCAGCGGGATAACGAGCAGTACTTC
TRBD1	TRBV6-2/TRBV6-3	TRBJ2-6	.	CASRDRGLSGANVLTF	TGTGCCAGCAGAGACAGGGGGCTGAGTGGGGCCAACGTCCTGACTTTC
TRBD2	TRBV7-2	TRBJ2-1	.	CASSGTSGGHEQFF	TGTGCCAGCAGCGGGACTAGCGGGGGCCATGAGCAGTTCTTC
TRBD2	TRBV7-8	TRBJ2-2	many	CASSLGVEREGRWAGELFF	TGTGCCAGCAGCTTAGGGGTGGAGCGGGAGGGCCGGTGGGCCGGGGAGCTGTTTTTT
.	TRBV5-8	TRBJ2-3	many	CASTPSTDTQYF	TGTGCCAGCACCCCTAGCACAGATACGCAGTATTTT
.	TRBV10-3	TRBJ1-5	many	CATWGGAEPQHF	TGTGCCACCTGGGGCGGGGCGGAGCCCCAGCATTTT
.	TRBV27	TRBJ2-1	.	CASSPAYHSYNEQFF	TGTGCCAGCAGTCCTGCCTACCACTCCTACAATGAGCAGTTCTTC
.	TRBV2	TRBJ2-2	many	CASNSLGGTGELFF	TGTGCCAGCAACTCCCTGGGAGGCACCGGGGAGCTGTTTTTT
TRBD1	TRBV20-1	TRBJ1-4	.	CSAEDRGEKLFF	TGCAGTGCTGAAGACAGGGGTGAAAAACTGTTTTTT
.	TRBV18	TRBJ2-5	.	CASSPDRSQETQYF	TGTGCCAGCTCACCGGATCGGAGCCAAGAGACCCAGTACTTC
.	TRBV6-2/TRBV6-3	TRBJ2-7	.	CASRSLANNEQYF	TGTGCCAGCAGGAGTCTAGCGAATAACGAGCAGTACTTC
.	TRBV5-4	TRBJ2-5	.	CASSLGGDQETQYF	TGTGCCAGCAGCTTGGGGGGGGACCAAGAGACCCAGTACTTC
TRBD1	TRBV7-2	TRBJ2-5	few	CASSLRQGARQETQYF	TGTGCCAGCAGCCTACGACAGGGGGCGCGCCAAGAGACCCAGTACTTC
.	TRBV9	TRBJ1-4	.	CASSGTTGNEKLFF	TGTGCCAGCAGCGGGACCACAGGGAATGAAAAACTGTTTTTT
TRBD2	TRBV7-3	TRBJ2-1	many	CASSLRQKTSGSADNEQFF	TGTGCCAGCAGCCTACGCCAGAAAACTAGCGGGAGTGCCGACAATGAGCAGTTCTTC
TRBD1	TRBV29-1	TRBJ2-2	many	CSAGQGAPTGELFF	TGCAGCGCCGGACAGGGGGCGCCCACCGGGGAGCTGTTTTTT
.	TRBV6-5	TRBJ1-6	many	CASSYSSPLHF	TGTGCCAGCAGTTACAGTTCACCCCTCCACTTT
.	TRBV7-2	TRBJ2-3	many	CASSPVGTADTQYF	TGTGCCAGCAGCCCTGTGGGGACCGCAGATACGCAGTATTTT
.	TRBV10-3	TRBJ2-6	.	CAISGSGANVLTF	TGTGCCATCAGTGGTTCAGGGGCCAACGTCCTGACTTTC
.	TRBV10-3	TRBJ1-2	.	CAISEDSNYGYTF	TGTGCCATCAGCGAGGACAGTAACTATGGCTACACCTTC
TRBD1	TRBV6-1	TRBJ2-7	many	CASTPRDRGSEQYF	TGTGCCAGCACACCCAGAGACAGGGGTTCCGAGCAGTACTTC
.	TRBV29-1	TRBJ1-2	many	CSVEQASSYGYTF	TGCAGCGTTGAGCAGGCCTCATCCTATGGCTACACCTTC
.	TRBV7-9	TRBJ1-4	many	CASSLRPGLRYEKLFF	TGTGCCAGCAGCTTACGCCCGGGACTAAGGTATGAAAAACTGTTTTTT
.	TRBV20-1	TRBJ2-7	many	CSAREPTGDLGEQYF	TGCAGTGCTAGAGAGCCGACAGGAGATCTGGGCGAGCAGTACTTC
.	TRBV12-3/TRBV12-4	TRBJ1-6	.	CASSPPGHLNSPLHF	TGTGCCAGCAGTCCGCCGGGACACCTGAATTCACCCCTCCACTTT
.	TRBV20-1	TRBJ2-5	many	CSAKLPLGQETQYF	TGCAGTGCAAAACTCCCTCTGGGTCAAGAGACCCAGTACTTC
TRBD2	TRBV20-1	TRBJ2-1	.	CSATLLAGEDNEQFF	TGCAGTGCTACCTTACTAGCGGGAGAGGACAATGAGCAGTTCTTC
TRBD1	TRBV27	TRBJ1-2	once	CASSYGTVYGYTF	TGTGCCAGCAGTTACGGGACAGTCTATGGCTACACCTTC
TRBD1	TRBV20-1	TRBJ2-2	many	CSAPGQANTGELFF	TGCAGTGCCCCGGGACAGGCGAACACCGGGGAGCTGTTTTTT
TRBD1	TRBV24-1	TRBJ2-7	.	CATSDTPGQGNYEQYF	TGTGCCACCAGTGATACCCCGGGACAGGGGAACTACGAGCAGTACTTC
.	TRBV7-2	TRBJ1-1	.	CASSLVSSTEAFF	TGTGCCAGCAGCTTAGTATCCAGCACTGAAGCTTTCTTT
.	TRBV29-1	TRBJ1-1	few	CSGQGRQGTEAFF	TGCAGCGGCCAGGGGCGGCAGGGCACTGAAGCTTTCTTT
.	TRBV18	TRBJ2-7	.	CASSPPWTSNYEQYF	TGTGCCAGCTCACCGCCTTGGACGTCCAACTACGAGCAGTACTTC
.	TRBV20-1	TRBJ1-6	many	CSARPPQGRDGSPLHF	TGCAGTGCTAGACCACCTCAGGGCAGGGATGGGTCACCCCTCCACTTT
TRBD1	TRBV20-1	TRBJ2-2	many	CSATRGSNTGELFF	TGCAGTGCTACCAGGGGGTCGAACACCGGGGAGCTGTTTTTT
TRBD2	TRBV20-1	TRBJ2-2	many	CSASTSGRIRTGELFF	TGCAGTGCTAGTACTAGCGGGAGGATTCGGACCGGGGAGCTGTTTTTT
TRBD1	TRBV5-1	TRBJ2-5	many	CASSAGTGLVTQYF	TGCGCCAGCAGCGCCGGGACAGGACTTGTGACCCAGTACTTC
.	TRBV25-1	TRBJ2-5	.	CARDRIETQYF	TGTGCCAGGGACAGAATTGAGACCCAGTACTTC